This T cell receptor beta chain originates from a study of blood T cell repertoires in COVID-19. Study at large: The origin of the acute and convalescent COVID-19 samples was the United States, Italy and Spain.

CDR1 is MGHRA and CDR2 is YSYEKL in the germline V gene. Trimming took 0 bases from V and 5 from J, leaving 7 bases between them. The CDR3 has 13 residues. As processed by the authors: Reference gene primer amplification yielded estimated nucleated cell counts. Measured with immunoSEQ multiplex PCR; TCRdb has only the in-frame clones, and not every one. V, J and clone size are taken as reported in that table, and D and trimming were inferred from the DNA itself. The profile covers fewer than 500,000 clones, with roughly nine tenths appearing a single time and almost 2% taken by the ten largest. Ages ranged from 18 to 89 years, with residence in under 25 US areas. Cohorts were assigned according to the clinical history that participants reported.

Sequenced: PBMCs or T cells enriched from blood (not recorded which). The chain combines TRBV4-1 with TRBJ2-5; D gene ambiguous. The source of this sequence is a woman between 18 and 29 years old with acute COVID-19. The CDR3 here is CASSQDERETQYF. The CDR3 DNA sequence: TGCGCCAGCAGCCAAGATGAGAGGGAGACCCAGTACTTC.